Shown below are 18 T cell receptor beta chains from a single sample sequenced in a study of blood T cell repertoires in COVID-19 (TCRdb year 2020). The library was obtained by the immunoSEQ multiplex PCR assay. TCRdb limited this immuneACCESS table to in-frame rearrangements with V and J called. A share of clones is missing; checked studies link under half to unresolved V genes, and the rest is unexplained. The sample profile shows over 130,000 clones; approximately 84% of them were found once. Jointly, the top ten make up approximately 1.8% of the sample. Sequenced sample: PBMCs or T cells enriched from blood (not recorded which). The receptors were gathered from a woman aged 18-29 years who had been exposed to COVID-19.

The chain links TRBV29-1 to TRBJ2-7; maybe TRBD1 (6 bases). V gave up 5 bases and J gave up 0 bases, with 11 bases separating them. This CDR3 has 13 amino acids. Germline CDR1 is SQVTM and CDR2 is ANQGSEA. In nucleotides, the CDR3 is TGCAGCGTTTTCCGGGACACCTCCTACGAGCAGTACTTC. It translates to CSVFRDTSYEQYF.

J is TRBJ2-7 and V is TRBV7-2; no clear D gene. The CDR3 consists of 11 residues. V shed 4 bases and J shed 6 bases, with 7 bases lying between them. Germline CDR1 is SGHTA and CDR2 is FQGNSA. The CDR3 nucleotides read TGTGCCAGCAGCTCTGGGCGCGAGCAGTACTTC. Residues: CASSSGREQYF.

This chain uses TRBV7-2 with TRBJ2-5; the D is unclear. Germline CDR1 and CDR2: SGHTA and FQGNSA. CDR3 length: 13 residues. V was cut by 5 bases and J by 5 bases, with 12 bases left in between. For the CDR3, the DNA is TGTGCCAGCAGCCTCGGCGTACAGGAGACCCAGTACTTC. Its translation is CASSLGVQETQYF. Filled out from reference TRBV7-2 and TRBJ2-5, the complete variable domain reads GAGVSQSPSNKVTEKGKDVELRCDPISGHTALYWYRQSLGQGLEFLIYFQGNSAPDKSGLPSDRFSAERTGGSVSTLTIQRTQQEDSAVYLCASSLGVQETQYFGPGTRLLVL.

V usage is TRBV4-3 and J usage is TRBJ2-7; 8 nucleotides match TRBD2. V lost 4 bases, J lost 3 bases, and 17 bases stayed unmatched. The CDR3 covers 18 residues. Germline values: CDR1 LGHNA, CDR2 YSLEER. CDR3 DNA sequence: TGCGCCAGCAGCCGCCAAACGGGGACTAGTGGCCGAAGCTACGAGCAGTACTTC. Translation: CASSRQTGTSGRSYEQYF.

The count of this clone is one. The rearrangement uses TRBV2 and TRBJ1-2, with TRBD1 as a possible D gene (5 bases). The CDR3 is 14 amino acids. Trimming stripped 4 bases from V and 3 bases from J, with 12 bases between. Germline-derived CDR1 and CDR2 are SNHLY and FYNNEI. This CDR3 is CASSGWVTDYGYTF. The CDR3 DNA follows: TGTGCCAGCAGTGGGTGGGTGACAGACTATGGCTACACCTTC.

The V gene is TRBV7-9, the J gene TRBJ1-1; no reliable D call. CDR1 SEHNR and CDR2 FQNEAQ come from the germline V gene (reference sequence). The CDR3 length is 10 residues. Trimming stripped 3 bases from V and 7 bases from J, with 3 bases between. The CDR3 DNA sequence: TGTGCCAGCAGCTTCGGTGAAGCTTTCTTT. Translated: CASSFGEAFF.

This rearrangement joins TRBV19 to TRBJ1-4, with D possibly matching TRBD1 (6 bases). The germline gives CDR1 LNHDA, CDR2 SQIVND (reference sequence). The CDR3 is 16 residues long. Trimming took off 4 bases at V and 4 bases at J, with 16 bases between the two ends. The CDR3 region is CASSSSTGHRNEKLFF. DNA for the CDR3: TGTGCCAGTAGTAGCTCTACAGGGCACCGTAATGAAAAACTGTTTTTT.

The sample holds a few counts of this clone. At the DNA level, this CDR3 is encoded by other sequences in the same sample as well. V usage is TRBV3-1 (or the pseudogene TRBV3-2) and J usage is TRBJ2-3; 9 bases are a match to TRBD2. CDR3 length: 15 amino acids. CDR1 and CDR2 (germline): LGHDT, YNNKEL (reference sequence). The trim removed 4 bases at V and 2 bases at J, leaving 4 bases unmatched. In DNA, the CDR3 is TGTGCCAGCAGCCCCACTAGCGGGTCCACAGATACGCAGTATTTT. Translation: CASSPTSGSTDTQYF.

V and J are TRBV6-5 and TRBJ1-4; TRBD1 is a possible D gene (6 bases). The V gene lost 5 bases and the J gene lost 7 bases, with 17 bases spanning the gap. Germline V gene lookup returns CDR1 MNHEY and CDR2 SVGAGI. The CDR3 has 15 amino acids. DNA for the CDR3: TGTGCCAGCAGTCCCTCGGAGGGGGGGGCTGAAAAACTGTTTTTT. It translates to CASSPSEGGAEKLFF.

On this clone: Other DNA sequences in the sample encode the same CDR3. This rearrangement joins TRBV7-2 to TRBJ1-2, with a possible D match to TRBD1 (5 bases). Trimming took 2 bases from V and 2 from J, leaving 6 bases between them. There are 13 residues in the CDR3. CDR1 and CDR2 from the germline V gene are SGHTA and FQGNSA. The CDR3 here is CASSLPGNYGYTF. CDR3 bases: TGTGCCAGCAGCTTACCAGGGAACTATGGCTACACCTTC.

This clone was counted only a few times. The CDR3: CASSSPIVREKLFF. The CDR3, as DNA: TGTGCCAGCAGCTCTCCTATTGTTCGGGAAAAACTGTTTTTT. This chain connects TRBV6-2 or TRBV6-3 to TRBJ1-4; D ambiguous. Per germline, CDR1 MNHEY and CDR2 SVGEGT. Trimming cost V 6 bases and J 8 bases, with 16 bases left between them. The length of the CDR3 is 14 residues.

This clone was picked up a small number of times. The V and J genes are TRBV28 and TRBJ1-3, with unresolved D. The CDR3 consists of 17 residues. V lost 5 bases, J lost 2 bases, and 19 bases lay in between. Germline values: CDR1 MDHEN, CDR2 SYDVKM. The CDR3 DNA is TGTGCCAGCAGTACCCCCGAAAGGACTCTGGCTGGAAACACCATATATTTT. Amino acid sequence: CASSTPERTLAGNTIYF.

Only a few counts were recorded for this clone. CDR3 amino acids: CASSQERLAGGIYNEQFF. The CDR3 DNA is TGTGCCAGCAGCCAAGAACGGCTAGCGGGAGGCATCTACAATGAGCAGTTCTTC. The V and J genes are TRBV14 and TRBJ2-1, with 11 bases aligning to TRBD2. Germline V gene lookup returns CDR1 SGHDN and CDR2 FVKESK. Trimming removed 0 bases from V and 3 bases from J; junction bases left unmatched: 7. The CDR3 runs to 18 residues.

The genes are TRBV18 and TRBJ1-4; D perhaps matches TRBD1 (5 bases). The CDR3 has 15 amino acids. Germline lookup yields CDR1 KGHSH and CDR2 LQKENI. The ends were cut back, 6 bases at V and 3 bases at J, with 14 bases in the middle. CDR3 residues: CASSLRSGANEKLFF. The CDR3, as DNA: TGTGCCAGCTCCCTGCGGTCGGGGGCTAATGAAAAACTGTTTTTT.

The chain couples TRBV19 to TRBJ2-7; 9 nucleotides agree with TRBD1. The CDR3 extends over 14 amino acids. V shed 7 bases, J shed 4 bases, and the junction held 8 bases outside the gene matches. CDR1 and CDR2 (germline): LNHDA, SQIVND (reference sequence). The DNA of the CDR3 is TGTGCCAGTAAGCCGGGACAGGGTGGTTACGAGCAGTACTTC. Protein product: CASKPGQGGYEQYF. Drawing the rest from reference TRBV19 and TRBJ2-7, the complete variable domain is DGGITQSPKYLFRKEGQNVTLSCEQNLNHDAMYWYRQDPGQGLRLIYYSQIVNDFQKGDIAEGYSVSREKKESFPLTVTSAQKNPTAFYLCASKPGQGGYEQYFGPGTRLTVT.

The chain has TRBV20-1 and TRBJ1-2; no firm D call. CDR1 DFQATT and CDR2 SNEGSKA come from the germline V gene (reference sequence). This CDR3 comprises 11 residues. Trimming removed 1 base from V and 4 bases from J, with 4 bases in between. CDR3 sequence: CSARVAYGYTF. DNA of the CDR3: TGCAGTGCTAGAGTGGCCTATGGCTACACCTTC.

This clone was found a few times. The CDR3 sequence: CASSLSRGAYEQYF. The CDR3 DNA follows: TGTGCCAGCAGCTTAAGCAGGGGGGCCTACGAGCAGTACTTC. The chain combines TRBV7-9 with TRBJ2-7; D may be TRBD1 (7 bases). The V gene's germline CDR1 is SEHNR and CDR2 FQNEAQ (reference sequence). V was cut by 2 bases and J by 2 bases, with 10 bases left in between. This CDR3 has 14 residues.

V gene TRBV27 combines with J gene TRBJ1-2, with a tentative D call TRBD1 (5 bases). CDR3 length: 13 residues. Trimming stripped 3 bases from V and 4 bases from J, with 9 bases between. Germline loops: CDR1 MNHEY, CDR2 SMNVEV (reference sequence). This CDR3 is CASSFGGVYGYTF. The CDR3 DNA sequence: TGTGCCAGCAGTTTTGGGGGGGTCTATGGCTACACCTTC.